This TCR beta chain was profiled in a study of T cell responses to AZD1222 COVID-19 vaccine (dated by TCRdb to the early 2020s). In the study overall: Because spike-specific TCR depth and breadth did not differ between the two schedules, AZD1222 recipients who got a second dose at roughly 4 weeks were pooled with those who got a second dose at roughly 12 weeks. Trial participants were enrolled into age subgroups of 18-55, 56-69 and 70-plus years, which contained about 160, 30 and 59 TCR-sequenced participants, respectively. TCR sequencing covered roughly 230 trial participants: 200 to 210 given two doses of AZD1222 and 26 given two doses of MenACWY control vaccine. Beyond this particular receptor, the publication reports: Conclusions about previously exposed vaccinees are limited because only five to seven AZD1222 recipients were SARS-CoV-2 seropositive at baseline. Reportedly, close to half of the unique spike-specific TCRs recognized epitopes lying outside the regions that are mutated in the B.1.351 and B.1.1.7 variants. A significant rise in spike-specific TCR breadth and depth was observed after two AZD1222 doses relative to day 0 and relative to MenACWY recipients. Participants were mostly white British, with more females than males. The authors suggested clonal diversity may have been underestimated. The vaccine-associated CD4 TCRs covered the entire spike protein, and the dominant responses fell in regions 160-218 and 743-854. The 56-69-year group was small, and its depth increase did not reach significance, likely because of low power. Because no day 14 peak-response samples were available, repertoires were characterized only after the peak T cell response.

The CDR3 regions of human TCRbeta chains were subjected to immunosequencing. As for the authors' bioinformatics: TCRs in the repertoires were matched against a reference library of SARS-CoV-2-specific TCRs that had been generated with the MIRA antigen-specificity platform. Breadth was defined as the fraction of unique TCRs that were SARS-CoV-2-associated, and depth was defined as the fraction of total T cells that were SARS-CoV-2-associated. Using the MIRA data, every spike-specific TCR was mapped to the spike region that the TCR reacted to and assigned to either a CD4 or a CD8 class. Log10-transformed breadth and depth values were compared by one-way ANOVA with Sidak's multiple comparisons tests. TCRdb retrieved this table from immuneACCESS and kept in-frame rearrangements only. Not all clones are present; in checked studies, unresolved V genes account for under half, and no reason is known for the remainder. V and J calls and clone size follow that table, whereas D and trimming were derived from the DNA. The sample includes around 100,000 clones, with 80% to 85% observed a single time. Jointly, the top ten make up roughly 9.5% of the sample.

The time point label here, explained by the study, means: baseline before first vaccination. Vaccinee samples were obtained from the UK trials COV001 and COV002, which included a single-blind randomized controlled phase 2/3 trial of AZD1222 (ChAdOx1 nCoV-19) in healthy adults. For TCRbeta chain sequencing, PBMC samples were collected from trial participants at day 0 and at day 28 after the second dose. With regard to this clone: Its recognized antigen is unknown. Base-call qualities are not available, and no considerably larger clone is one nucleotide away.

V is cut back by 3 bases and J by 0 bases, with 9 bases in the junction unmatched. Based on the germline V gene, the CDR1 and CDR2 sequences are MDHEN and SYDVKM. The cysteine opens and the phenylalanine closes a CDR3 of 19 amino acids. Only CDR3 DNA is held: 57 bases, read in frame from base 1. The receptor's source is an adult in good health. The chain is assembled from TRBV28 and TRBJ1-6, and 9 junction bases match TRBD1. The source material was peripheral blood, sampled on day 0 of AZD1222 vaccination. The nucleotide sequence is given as TGTGCCAGCAGTTTTGACCGGGACAGGGAGAGCTCCTATAATTCACCCCTCCACTTT. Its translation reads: CASSFDRDRESSYNSPLHF.